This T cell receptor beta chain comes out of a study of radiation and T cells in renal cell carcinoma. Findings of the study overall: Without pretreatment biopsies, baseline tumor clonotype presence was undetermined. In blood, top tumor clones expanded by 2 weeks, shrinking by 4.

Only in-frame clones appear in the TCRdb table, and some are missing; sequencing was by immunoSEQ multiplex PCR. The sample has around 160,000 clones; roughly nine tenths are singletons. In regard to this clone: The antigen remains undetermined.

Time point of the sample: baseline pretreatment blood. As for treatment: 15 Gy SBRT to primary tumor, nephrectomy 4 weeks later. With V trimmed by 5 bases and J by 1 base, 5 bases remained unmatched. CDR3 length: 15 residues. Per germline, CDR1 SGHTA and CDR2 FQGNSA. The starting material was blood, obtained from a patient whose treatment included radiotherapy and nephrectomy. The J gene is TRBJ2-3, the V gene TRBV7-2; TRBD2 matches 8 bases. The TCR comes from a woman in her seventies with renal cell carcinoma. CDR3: CASSKLAERTDTQYF. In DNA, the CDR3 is TGTGCCAGCAGCAAACTAGCGGAGCGCACAGATACGCAGTATTTT.